This TCR beta chain came from a study of Tregs in tolerant kidney transplant recipients. Mixed chimerism was transient after nonmyeloablative marrow transplants from related graft donors. CD4+CD25+CD127- Tregs, CD4+CD25- non-Tregs, CD4 and CD8 cells were sorted. Sequenced by immunoSEQ multiplex PCR; TCRdb stores in-frame clones only, minus some. This sample has approximately 60,000 clones, with more than 75% found just once. The table lists this clone with a few counts. Its antigen is unknown. Whole-study findings and limits: Biological reproducibility was not directly addressed in this study. Expanding Tregs on activated donor B cells appeared to best identify donor-specific TCRbeta clones. Changing PCR primers prevented nucleotide comparison between some patients' samples.

Germline CDR1 MGHRA, CDR2 YSYEKL. CDR3 length: 15 amino acids. Trimming cost V 4 bases and J 2 bases; bases outside gene matches: 4. This chain joins TRBV4-1 and TRBJ2-7; the match to TRBD2 covers 11 bases. The sample in question was CD4+ T cells from blood (PBMCs), obtained 6 months after the transplant. The sequence derives from a human patient who received a combined kidney and bone marrow transplant. Some T cells may be the graft donor's. In DNA, the CDR3 is TGCGCCAGCAGCCTATCGACTAGCGGGGCCTACGAGCAGTACTTC. Amino acid sequence: CASSLSTSGAYEQYF.